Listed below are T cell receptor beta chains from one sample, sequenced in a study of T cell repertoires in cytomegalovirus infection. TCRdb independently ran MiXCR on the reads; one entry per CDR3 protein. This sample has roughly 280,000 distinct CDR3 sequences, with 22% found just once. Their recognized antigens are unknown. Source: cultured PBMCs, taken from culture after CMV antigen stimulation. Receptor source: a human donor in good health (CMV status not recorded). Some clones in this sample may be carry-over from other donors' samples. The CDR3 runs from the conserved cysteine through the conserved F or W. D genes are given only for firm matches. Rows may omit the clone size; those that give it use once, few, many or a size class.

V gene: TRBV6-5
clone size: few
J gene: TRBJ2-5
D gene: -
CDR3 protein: CASSRPGLSVQTQYF
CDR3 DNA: TGTGCCAGCAGTAGGCCGGGACTCTCCGTCCAGACCCAGTACTTC

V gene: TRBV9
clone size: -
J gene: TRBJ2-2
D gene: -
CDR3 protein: CASSAAPDTGELFF
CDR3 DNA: TGTGCCAGCAGCGCCGCACCGGACACCGGGGAGCTGTTTTTT

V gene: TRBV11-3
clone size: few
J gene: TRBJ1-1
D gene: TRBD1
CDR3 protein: CASRHRGRGNTEAFF
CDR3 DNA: TGTGCCAGCCGCCACAGGGGAAGGGGGAACACTGAAGCTTTCTTT

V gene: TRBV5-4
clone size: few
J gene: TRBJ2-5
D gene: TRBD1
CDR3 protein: CASSSGTEQETQYF
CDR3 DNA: TGTGCCAGCAGTTCCGGGACAGAACAAGAGACCCAGTACTTC

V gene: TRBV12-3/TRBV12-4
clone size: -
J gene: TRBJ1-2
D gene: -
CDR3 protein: CASSLNGNSYTF
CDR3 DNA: TGTGCCAGCAGTTTAAACGGAAACTCCTACACCTTC

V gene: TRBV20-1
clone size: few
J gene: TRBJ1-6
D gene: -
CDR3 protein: CSARPIGNSPLHF
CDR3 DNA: TGCAGTGCTAGACCGATAGGGAATTCACCCCTCCACTTT

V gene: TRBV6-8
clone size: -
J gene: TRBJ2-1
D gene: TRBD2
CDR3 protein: CASRSRLAGEDEQFF
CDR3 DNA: TGTGCCAGCAGAAGTCGACTAGCGGGAGAGGATGAGCAGTTCTTC

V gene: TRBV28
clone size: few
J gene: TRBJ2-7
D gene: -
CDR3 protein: CASSFYRSSYEQYF
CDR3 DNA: TGTGCCAGCAGTTTTTATAGGTCCTCCTACGAGCAGTACTTC

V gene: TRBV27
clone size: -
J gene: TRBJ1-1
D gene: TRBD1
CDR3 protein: CASWDRGNTEAFF
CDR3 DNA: TGTGCCAGCTGGGACAGGGGGAACACTGAAGCTTTCTTT

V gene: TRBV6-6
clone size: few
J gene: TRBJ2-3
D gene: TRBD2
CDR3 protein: CASSPTGTNTDTQYF
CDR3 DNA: TGTGCCAGCAGTCCAACGGGGACTAACACAGATACGCAGTATTTT

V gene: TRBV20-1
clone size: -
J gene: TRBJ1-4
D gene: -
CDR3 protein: CSAQRGGGVEKLFF
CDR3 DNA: TGCAGTGCCCAGAGGGGCGGGGGGGTGGAAAAACTGTTTTTT